A selection of T cell receptor beta chains follows, all from one sample in a study of human T cells and chemical hapten exposure. TCRdb itself ran the RACE reads through MiXCR, one entry per CDR3 protein. The sample lists about 98,000 distinct CDR3 sequences; approximately 10% were seen once. The source was whole blood, collected in connection with sensitization to the hapten diphenylcyclopropenone (DPC). Receptors originate from a woman aged 55-69 years with alopecia areata. Some clones in this sample may be carry-over from other donors' samples. The CDR3 runs from the conserved cysteine through the conserved F or W. The D gene is left open where the match is weak. The size entry is marked missing in some rows and otherwise reads once, few, many or a size class.

size: NA
V: TRBV11-2
D: NA
J: TRBJ2-7
CDR3: CASSPRMMSPLTYEQYF
DNA: TGTGCCAGCAGCCCCCGAATGATGTCTCCACTTACCTACGAGCAGTACTTC

size: many
V: TRBV7-6
D: NA
J: TRBJ2-1
CDR3: CASSSIIETRDEQFF
DNA: TGTGCCAGCAGCTCAATTATAGAGACTCGGGATGAGCAGTTCTTC

size: few
V: TRBV6-2/TRBV6-3
D: TRBD2
J: TRBJ2-2
CDR3: CASRPLPTSGDTGELFF
DNA: TGTGCCAGCAGACCCCTACCGACTAGCGGGGACACCGGGGAGCTGTTTTTT

size: NA
V: TRBV6-1
D: NA
J: TRBJ2-7
CDR3: CASNPEQYF
DNA: TGTGCCAGCAACCCCGAGCAGTACTTC

size: NA
V: TRBV2
D: NA
J: TRBJ2-5
CDR3: CASRELTGAQETQYF
DNA: TGTGCCAGCAGGGAACTTACCGGGGCCCAAGAGACCCAGTACTTC

size: many
V: TRBV5-1
D: NA
J: TRBJ2-5
CDR3: CASSSQGGGTETQYF
DNA: TGCGCCAGCAGCTCACAGGGTGGGGGTACGGAGACCCAGTACTTC

size: few
V: TRBV28
D: TRBD1
J: TRBJ2-1
CDR3: CASSSSDRGLYNEQFF
DNA: TGTGCCAGCAGTTCATCGGACAGGGGTCTCTACAATGAGCAGTTCTTC

size: few
V: TRBV6-6
D: NA
J: TRBJ1-5
CDR3: CASSSQPRGNQPQHF
DNA: TGTGCCAGCAGTTCACAGCCACGCGGCAATCAGCCCCAGCATTTT

size: many
V: TRBV5-1
D: NA
J: TRBJ1-1
CDR3: CASSLDFAGFTEAFF
DNA: TGCGCCAGCAGCTTGGATTTTGCAGGGTTCACTGAAGCTTTCTTT

size: NA
V: TRBV9
D: NA
J: TRBJ1-2
CDR3: CASSVGGQPHYGYTF
DNA: TGTGCCAGCAGCGTAGGAGGACAGCCTCACTATGGCTACACCTTC

size: few
V: TRBV20-1
D: NA
J: TRBJ1-1
CDR3: CSARSGSTEAFF
DNA: TGCAGTGCCCGCTCGGGGTCCACTGAAGCTTTCTTT

size: many
V: TRBV6-2/TRBV6-3
D: TRBD1
J: TRBJ2-5
CDR3: CASSTRDREEETQYF
DNA: TGTGCCAGCAGTACCCGGGACAGAGAAGAAGAGACCCAGTACTTC

size: many
V: TRBV7-9
D: TRBD2
J: TRBJ2-3
CDR3: CASTQAGAGDTQYF
DNA: TGTGCCAGCACCCAAGCGGGGGCGGGGGATACGCAGTATTTT

size: NA
V: TRBV24-1
D: NA
J: TRBJ1-4
CDR3: CATSDPERGTNEKLFF
DNA: TGTGCCACCAGTGACCCGGAAAGAGGAACTAATGAAAAACTGTTTTTT

size: few
V: TRBV29-1
D: NA
J: TRBJ2-7
CDR3: CSVAARGNEQYF
DNA: TGCAGCGTAGCCGCCCGTGGAAACGAGCAGTACTTC

size: few
V: TRBV3-1
D: NA
J: TRBJ2-2
CDR3: CASSQGTWRSGELFF
DNA: TGTGCCAGCAGCCAGGGAACATGGCGGTCCGGGGAGCTGTTTTTT

size: few
V: TRBV12-3/TRBV12-4
D: NA
J: TRBJ2-7
CDR3: CASSPSVNEQYF
DNA: TGTGCCAGCAGCCCCTCCGTCAACGAGCAGTACTTC

size: NA
V: TRBV29-1
D: NA
J: TRBJ2-7
CDR3: CSVEDNTENYEQYF
DNA: TGCAGCGTTGAAGATAATACAGAGAACTACGAGCAGTACTTC

size: many
V: TRBV2
D: NA
J: TRBJ2-7
CDR3: CASLFGRSDLPEQYF
DNA: TGTGCCAGCTTATTTGGACGGAGTGACCTACCCGAGCAGTACTTC

size: many
V: TRBV20-1
D: NA
J: TRBJ1-2
CDR3: CSAKTPLGYGYTF
DNA: TGCAGTGCTAAAACACCACTAGGCTATGGCTACACCTTC

size: many
V: TRBV12-3/TRBV12-4
D: TRBD1
J: TRBJ2-7
CDR3: CASSFQGTGNEQYF
DNA: TGTGCCAGCAGTTTTCAGGGGACAGGTAACGAGCAGTACTTC

size: many
V: TRBV24-1
D: TRBD1
J: TRBJ1-2
CDR3: CATSGSGTGSLSGYTF
DNA: TGTGCCACCAGTGGATCCGGGACAGGTTCACTCTCCGGCTACACCTTC

size: many
V: TRBV20-1
D: TRBD2
J: TRBJ2-3
CDR3: CSASLAGGTDTQYF
DNA: TGCAGTGCTAGTCTAGCGGGGGGCACAGATACGCAGTATTTT

size: NA
V: TRBV20-1
D: NA
J: TRBJ2-7
CDR3: CSARWPRPDNYEQYF
DNA: TGCAGTGCTAGATGGCCCCGCCCCGATAACTACGAGCAGTACTTC

size: many
V: TRBV7-9
D: TRBD1
J: TRBJ2-5
CDR3: CASSARWDSWEETQYF
DNA: TGTGCCAGCAGCGCACGATGGGACAGCTGGGAAGAGACCCAGTACTTC

size: NA
V: TRBV29-1
D: NA
J: TRBJ2-5
CDR3: CSVEGQEPAQYF
DNA: TGCAGCGTTGAAGGACAGGAGCCGGCCCAGTACTTC

size: NA
V: TRBV7-7
D: NA
J: TRBJ2-5
CDR3: CASSLGVLSGEQGKETQYF
DNA: TGTGCTAGCAGCTTGGGGGTATTATCGGGAGAACAGGGTAAAGAGACCCAGTACTTC

size: many
V: TRBV20-1
D: NA
J: TRBJ2-3
CDR3: CSARAGRDTQYF
DNA: TGCAGTGCTAGAGCGGGCCGCGATACGCAGTATTTT